The rows below give T cell receptor beta chains drawn from one sample of a study of OX40 agonist ivuxolimab in advanced cancers. Method: immunoSEQ multiplex PCR; TCRdb's copy keeps in-frame clones and lacks some. The table has about 100,000 clones, less than 95% seen once; the top ten hold approximately 0.31%. Source: CD4+ or CD8+ T cells sorted from blood, taken in a trial of the OX40 agonist ivuxolimab. The receptors were gathered from an adult with an advanced solid tumor such as melanoma, head and neck, liver or kidney cancer. The CDR3 runs from the conserved cysteine through the conserved F or W. Fields, in order: clone size, V gene, D gene, J gene, CDR3 DNA, CDR3 protein. The D gene is left open where the match is weak. Size tells how often a clone was seen (once, few, many) or the class of an expanded clone, and some rows leave it out.

>.|TRBV6-1|TRBD1|TRBJ2-5
TGTGCCAGCAGTCAGACAGGGAGAGAGACCCAGTACTTC
CASSQTGRETQYF
>.|TRBV29-1|.|TRBJ1-1
TGCAGCGTTGAAAGGGGTGAAGCTTTCTTT
CSVERGEAFF
>.|TRBV7-9|TRBD2|TRBJ2-3
TGTGCCAGCAGCCCGGTGTCTAGCGGGGGCACAGATACGCAGTATTTT
CASSPVSSGGTDTQYF
>.|TRBV5-1|TRBD1|TRBJ2-1
TGCGCCAGCAGCTTGAGGGGACAGGGGGCTGGGAATGAGCAGTTCTTC
CASSLRGQGAGNEQFF
>.|TRBV18|TRBD2|TRBJ2-2
TGTGCCAGCTCAGCCTCTAGCGGGAGTATAGCGAACACCGGGGAGCTGTTTTTT
CASSASSGSIANTGELFF
>.|TRBV11-2|TRBD2|TRBJ2-7
TGTGCCAGCAGCTTAGGGGGCCGAGCGGGAGGGCCGGGCGAGCAGTACTTC
CASSLGGRAGGPGEQYF
>.|TRBV10-3|.|TRBJ2-7
TGTGCCAATGGGACATCCTACGAGCAGTACTTC
CANGTSYEQYF
>.|TRBV2|.|TRBJ2-2
TGTGCCAGCAGTGAAGGGACACACGCGAACACCGGGGAGCTGTTTTTT
CASSEGTHANTGELFF
>.|TRBV5-6|.|TRBJ2-1
TGTGCCAGCAGCTTTCAAAGGGCCCCCTACAATGAGCAGTTCTTC
CASSFQRAPYNEQFF
>.|TRBV5-1|TRBD2|TRBJ2-7
TGCGCCAGCAGCGTAGGACTAGCGGGAGTTCTGTCCGAGCAGTACTTC
CASSVGLAGVLSEQYF
>.|TRBV7-2|.|TRBJ2-4
TGTGCCAGCAGCTTAGGGGTCAACAAAAACATTCAGTACTTC
CASSLGVNKNIQYF
>.|TRBV7-2|.|TRBJ2-5
TGTGCCAGCAGCTACTTCGGGGGCGGAGAGACCCAGTACTTC
CASSYFGGGETQYF
>.|TRBV19|TRBD2|TRBJ2-7
TGTGCCAGTAGTATACTAGCGGGAAATTCCTACGAGCAGTACTTC
CASSILAGNSYEQYF
>.|TRBV28|TRBD2|TRBJ2-7
TGTGCCAGCAGTTTAGTAGCAGGGAGGGACCTCAATTGCGAGCAGTACTTC
CASSLVAGRDLNCEQYF
>.|TRBV21-1|.|TRBJ2-7
TGTGCCAGCAGCACTCTGGGGGCTAGCGGGAGTCACGAGCAGTACTTC
CASSTLGASGSHEQYF
>.|TRBV4-3|TRBD2|TRBJ2-1
TGCGCCAGCAGCCCCCAGATACTAGCGGGAGGCCTTCCTAATGAGCAGTTCTTC
CASSPQILAGGLPNEQFF
>few|TRBV29-1|TRBD2|TRBJ2-3
TGCAGCGTTCAGGGACTAGCGGTATCTAGCACAGATACGCAGTATTTT
CSVQGLAVSSTDTQYF
>.|TRBV9|TRBD2|TRBJ2-3
TGTGCCAGCAGCCTTGGGACTAGCGGGAGATTACGAGATACGCAGTATTTT
CASSLGTSGRLRDTQYF
>.|TRBV7-9|.|TRBJ1-2
TGTGCCAGCAGCTTAGTTGGAGAATATGGCTACACCTTC
CASSLVGEYGYTF
>.|TRBV30|.|TRBJ1-5
TGTGCCTGGAGTCATCAGGGAAATCAGCCCCAGCATTTT
CAWSHQGNQPQHF
>.|TRBV30|TRBD1|TRBJ2-7
TGTGCCTGGAGTGGACAGGGCTCCTACGAGCAGTACTTC
CAWSGQGSYEQYF
>.|TRBV7-9|.|TRBJ2-7
TGTGCCAGCAGCTCCTCCATGGGAAAGCAGTACTTC
CASSSSMGKQYF
>.|TRBV5-1|TRBD1|TRBJ2-5
TGCGCCAGCAGCTCAAGCGGACAGGGAGTTTGGGAGACCCAGTACTTC
CASSSSGQGVWETQYF
>.|TRBV10-3|TRBD2|TRBJ2-7
TGTGCCATCAAGGTTGGTAGCGGGAGGGGCACCGACTACGAGCAGTACTTC
CAIKVGSGRGTDYEQYF
>.|TRBV28|TRBD2|TRBJ2-7
TGTGCCAGCAGTTCTGTAGCGGGAGCGCTGTACGAGCAGTACTTC
CASSSVAGALYEQYF
>.|TRBV5-4|TRBD2|TRBJ2-3
TGTGCCAGCAGCGTCCGGACTAGCGGGAGGGCCGGGGATACGCAGTATTTT
CASSVRTSGRAGDTQYF
>.|TRBV18|.|TRBJ2-1
TGTGCCAGCTCACCCCTTGGAGCGGGTGGCTACAATGAGCAGTTCTTC
CASSPLGAGGYNEQFF
>.|TRBV5-1|TRBD2|TRBJ2-5
TGCGCCAGCAGCTTAATAACCGTAGCGGGAGGCGAGACCCAGTACTTC
CASSLITVAGGETQYF
>.|TRBV28|.|TRBJ2-7
TGTGCCAGTACACCAGGGGGGAATATCGACGAGCAGTACTTC
CASTPGGNIDEQYF